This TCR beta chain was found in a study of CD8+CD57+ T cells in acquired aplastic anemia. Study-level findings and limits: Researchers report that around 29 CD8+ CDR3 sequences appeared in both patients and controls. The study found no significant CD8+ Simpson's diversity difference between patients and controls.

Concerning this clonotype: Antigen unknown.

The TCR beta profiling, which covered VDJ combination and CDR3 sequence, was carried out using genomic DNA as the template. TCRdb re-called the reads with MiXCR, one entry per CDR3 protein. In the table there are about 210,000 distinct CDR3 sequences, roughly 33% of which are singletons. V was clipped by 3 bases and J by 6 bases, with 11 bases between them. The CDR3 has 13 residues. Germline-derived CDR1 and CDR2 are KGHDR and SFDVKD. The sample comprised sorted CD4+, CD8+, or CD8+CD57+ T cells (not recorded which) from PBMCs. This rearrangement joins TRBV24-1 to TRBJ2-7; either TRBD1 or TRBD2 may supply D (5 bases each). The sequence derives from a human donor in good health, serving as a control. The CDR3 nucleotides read TGTGCCACCAGTGATGAAGCTGGGGGCGAGCAGTACTTC. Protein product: CATSDEAGGEQYF.